This entry features one TCR beta chain sequence. The sample belongs to a study of blood T cell repertoires in COVID-19. Here immunoSEQ multiplex PCR was the method, and the copy in TCRdb shows in-frame clones only, minus some. This table has approximately 150,000 clones, over 80% appearing once. From germline, CDR1 is LNHDA and CDR2 SQIVND (reference sequence). This CDR3 is 15 amino acids long. V dropped 5 bases and J dropped 4; count of bases not matched to a gene: 6. V and J are TRBV19 and TRBJ2-1; TRBD2 matches at 9 bases. The clonotype originates from a woman aged 45-65 years with acute or convalescent COVID-19. The sample was peripheral blood. CDR3 protein: CASSPPGLAYNEQFF. The DNA of the CDR3 is TGTGCCAGTAGTCCTCCGGGACTAGCTTACAATGAGCAGTTCTTC.